This T cell receptor beta chain was recovered during a study of CD8 T cells in Susac syndrome. Points from the study as a whole: The number of individuals included in the study's TCR sequencing and HLA analysis was acknowledged as relatively small.

Reverse transcription of about 0.45 to 1 ug RNA used random hexamers. An immunoSEQ multiplex PCR generated amplified TCR beta CDR3 products spanning 54 Vbeta and 13 Jbeta. TCRdb re-called the immunoSEQ multiplex PCR reads through MiXCR, storing one row per CDR3 protein. The table lists a few hundred thousand distinct CDR3 sequences, roughly 81% of them singletons. Notes on this clonotype: Its antigen remains unidentified.

The CDR3 loop spans 13 amino acids. V lost 8 bases and J 0 bases, leaving 9 bases between the germline ends. Per germline, CDR1 ENHRY and CDR2 SYGVKD. The receptor was isolated from a human donor with multiple sclerosis. The V gene is TRBV10-3, the J gene TRBJ2-3; D call uncertain. Sequenced sample: CD8+ T cells from PBMCs. In nucleotides, the CDR3 is TGTGCCATCCGGGCTAAAAGCACAGATACGCAGTATTTT. Translating gives CAIRAKSTDTQYF.